The present entry profiles one TCR beta chain with its context. Assay used: immunoSEQ multiplex PCR; TCRdb lists only in-frame clones, some missing. The table shows 79,000 or so clones, with 96% occurring only once. The data were obtained in a study of technical replicates of blood from several donors. Germline values: CDR1 SGHTA, CDR2 FQGNSA. The CDR3 extends over 15 amino acids. Trimming took 0 bases from V and 5 from J; bases not matched to a gene: 6. The clonotype comes from a human donor in good health. The V gene is TRBV7-2, the J gene TRBJ2-7; 8 bases align to TRBD1. Sequencing used T cells isolated from PBMCs. Here the CDR3 DNA reads TGTGCCAGCAGCTTAGCGTGGACAGGGCTGAACGAGCAGTACTTC. This codes for CASSLAWTGLNEQYF.